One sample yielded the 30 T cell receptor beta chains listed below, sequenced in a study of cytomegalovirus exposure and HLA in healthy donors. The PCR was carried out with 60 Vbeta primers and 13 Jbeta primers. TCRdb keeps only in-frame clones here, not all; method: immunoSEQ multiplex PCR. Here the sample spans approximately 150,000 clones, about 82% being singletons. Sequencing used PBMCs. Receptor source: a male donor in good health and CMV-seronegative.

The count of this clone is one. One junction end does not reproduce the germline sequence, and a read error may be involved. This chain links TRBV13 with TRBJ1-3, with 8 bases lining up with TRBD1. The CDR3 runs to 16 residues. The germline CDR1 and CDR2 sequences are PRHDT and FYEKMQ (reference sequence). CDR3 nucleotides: TGTGCCAGCAGCGCCGGGACAGGTAGCTCTGAAAACACCATATATTTT. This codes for CASSAGTGSSENTIYF.

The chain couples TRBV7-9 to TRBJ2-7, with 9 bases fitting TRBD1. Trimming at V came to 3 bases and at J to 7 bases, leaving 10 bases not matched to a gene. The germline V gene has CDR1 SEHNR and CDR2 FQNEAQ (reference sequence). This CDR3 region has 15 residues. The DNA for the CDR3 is TGTGCCAGCAGCTTCCCCGGGACAGGGATCAATGAGCAGTACTTC. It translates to CASSFPGTGINEQYF.

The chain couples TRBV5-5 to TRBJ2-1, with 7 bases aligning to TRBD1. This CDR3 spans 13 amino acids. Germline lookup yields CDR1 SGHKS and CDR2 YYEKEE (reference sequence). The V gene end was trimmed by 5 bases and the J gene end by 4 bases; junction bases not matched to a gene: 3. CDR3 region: CASSSTGYNEQFF. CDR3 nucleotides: TGTGCCAGCAGTTCGACAGGGTACAATGAGCAGTTCTTC.

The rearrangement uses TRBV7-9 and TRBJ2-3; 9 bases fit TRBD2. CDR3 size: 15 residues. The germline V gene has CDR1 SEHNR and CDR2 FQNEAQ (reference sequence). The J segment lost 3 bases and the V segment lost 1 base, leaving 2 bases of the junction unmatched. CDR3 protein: CASSLGTSVTDTQYF. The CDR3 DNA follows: TGTGCCAGCAGCTTAGGGACTAGCGTTACAGATACGCAGTATTTT.

The CDR3 bases are TGCAGCGCGTCCGACAGGTCGCACACAGATACGCAGTATTTT. Translating gives CSASDRSHTDTQYF. The rearrangement joins TRBV29-1 to TRBJ2-3; weak D call: TRBD1 (6 bases). V dropped 7 bases and J dropped 2 bases, with 16 bases sitting between them. CDR3 size: 14 residues. Germline lookup yields CDR1 SQVTM and CDR2 ANQGSEA.

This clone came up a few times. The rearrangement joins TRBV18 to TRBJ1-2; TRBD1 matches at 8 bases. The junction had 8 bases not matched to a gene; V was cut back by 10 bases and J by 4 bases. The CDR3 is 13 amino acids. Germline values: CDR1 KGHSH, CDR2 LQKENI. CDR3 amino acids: CATTDRGAYGYTF. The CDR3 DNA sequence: TGTGCCACCACTGACAGGGGAGCCTATGGCTACACCTTC.

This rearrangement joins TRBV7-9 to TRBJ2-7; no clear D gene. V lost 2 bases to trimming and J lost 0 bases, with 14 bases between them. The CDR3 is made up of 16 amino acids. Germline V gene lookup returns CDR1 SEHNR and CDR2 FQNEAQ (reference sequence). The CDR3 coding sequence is TGTGCCAGCAGCTTATCCCCAGCGCACCTCTCCTACGAGCAGTACTTC. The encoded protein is CASSLSPAHLSYEQYF.

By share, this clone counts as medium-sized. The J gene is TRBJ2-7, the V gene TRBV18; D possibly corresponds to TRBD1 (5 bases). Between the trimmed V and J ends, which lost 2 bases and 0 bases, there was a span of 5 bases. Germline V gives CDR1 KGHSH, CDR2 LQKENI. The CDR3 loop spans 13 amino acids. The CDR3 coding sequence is TGTGCCAGCTCACCAGACAGCTCCTACGAGCAGTACTTC. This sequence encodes CASSPDSSYEQYF.

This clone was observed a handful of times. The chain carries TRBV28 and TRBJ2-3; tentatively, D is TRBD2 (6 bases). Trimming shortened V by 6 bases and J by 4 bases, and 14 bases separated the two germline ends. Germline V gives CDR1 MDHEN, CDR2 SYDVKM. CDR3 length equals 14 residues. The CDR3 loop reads CASRSSGESDTQYF. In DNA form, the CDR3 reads TGTGCCAGCAGGTCCTCGGGAGAATCAGATACGCAGTATTTT.

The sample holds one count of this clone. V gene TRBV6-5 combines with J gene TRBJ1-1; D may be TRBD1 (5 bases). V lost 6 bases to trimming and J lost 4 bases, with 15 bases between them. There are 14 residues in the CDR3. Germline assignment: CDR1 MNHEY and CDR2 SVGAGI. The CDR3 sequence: CASRSQGGVTEAFF. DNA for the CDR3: TGTGCCAGCAGATCGCAGGGTGGGGTCACTGAAGCTTTCTTT.

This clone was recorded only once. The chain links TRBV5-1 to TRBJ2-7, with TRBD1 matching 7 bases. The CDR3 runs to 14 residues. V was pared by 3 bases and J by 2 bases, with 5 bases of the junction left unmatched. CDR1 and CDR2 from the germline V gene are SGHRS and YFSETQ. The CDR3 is CASSSTGTAYEQYF. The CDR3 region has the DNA TGCGCCAGCAGCTCCACCGGGACAGCCTACGAGCAGTACTTC.

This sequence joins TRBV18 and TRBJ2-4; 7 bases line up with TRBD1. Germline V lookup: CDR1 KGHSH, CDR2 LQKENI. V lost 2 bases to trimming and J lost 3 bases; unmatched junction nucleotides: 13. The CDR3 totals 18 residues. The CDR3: CASSPRTGGKGSKNIQYF. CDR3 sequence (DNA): TGTGCCAGCTCACCAAGGACAGGCGGAAAGGGTAGCAAAAACATTCAGTACTTC.

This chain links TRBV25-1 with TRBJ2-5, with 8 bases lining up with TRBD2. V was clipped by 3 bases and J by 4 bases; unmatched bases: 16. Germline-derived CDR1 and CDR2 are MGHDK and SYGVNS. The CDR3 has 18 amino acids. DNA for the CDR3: TGTGCCAGCAGTGATTCTGCCGGGACTAGAGGGTATCGAGAGACCCAGTACTTC. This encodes CASSDSAGTRGYRETQYF.

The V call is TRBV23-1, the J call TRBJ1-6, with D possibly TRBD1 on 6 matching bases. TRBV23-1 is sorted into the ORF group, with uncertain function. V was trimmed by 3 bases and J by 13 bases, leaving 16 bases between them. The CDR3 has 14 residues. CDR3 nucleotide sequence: TGCGCCAGCAGTCACAGGACAGTAATTTGTCCCCTCCACTTT. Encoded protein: CASSHRTVICPLHF.

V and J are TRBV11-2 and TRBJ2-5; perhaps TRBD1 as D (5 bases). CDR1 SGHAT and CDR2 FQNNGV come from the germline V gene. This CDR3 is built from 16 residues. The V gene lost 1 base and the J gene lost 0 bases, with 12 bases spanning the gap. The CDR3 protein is CASSLGDSTNQETQYF. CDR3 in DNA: TGTGCCAGCAGCTTAGGAGACAGCACTAACCAAGAGACCCAGTACTTC.

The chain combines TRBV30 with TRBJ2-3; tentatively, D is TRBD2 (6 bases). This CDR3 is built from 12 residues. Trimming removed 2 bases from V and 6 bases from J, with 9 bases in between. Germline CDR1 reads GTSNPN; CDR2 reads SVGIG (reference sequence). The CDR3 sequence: CAWSRGRDTQYF. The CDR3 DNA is TGTGCCTGGAGTCGAGGGAGGGATACGCAGTATTTT.

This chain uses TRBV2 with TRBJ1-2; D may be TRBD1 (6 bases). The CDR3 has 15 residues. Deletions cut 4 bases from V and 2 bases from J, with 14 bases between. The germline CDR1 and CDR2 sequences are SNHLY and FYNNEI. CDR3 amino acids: CASSVTQDRNYGYTF. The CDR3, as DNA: TGTGCCAGCAGTGTAACTCAGGACAGAAACTATGGCTACACCTTC.

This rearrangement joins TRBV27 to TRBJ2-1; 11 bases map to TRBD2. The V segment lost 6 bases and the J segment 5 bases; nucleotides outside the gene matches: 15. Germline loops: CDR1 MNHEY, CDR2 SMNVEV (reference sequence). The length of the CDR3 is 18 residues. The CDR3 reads CASSVITVLAGVDNEQFF. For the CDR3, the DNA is TGTGCCAGCAGCGTTATTACCGTACTAGCGGGGGTGGACAATGAGCAGTTCTTC.

CDR3: CASRPQDRRDEKLFF. Written as DNA, the CDR3 is TGTGCCAGCAGACCCCAGGACAGAAGGGATGAAAAACTGTTTTTT. The genes are TRBV6-6 and TRBJ1-4, with TRBD1 as a possible D gene (6 bases). The V and J ends lost 6 bases and 6 bases respectively, with 17 bases between them. CDR1 and CDR2 (germline): MNHNY, SVGAGI (reference sequence). The CDR3 is 15 amino acids.

CDR3 sequence reads: CASSFGQGRNNEQFF. The CDR3 DNA reads as TGCGCCAGCAGCTTCGGACAGGGGAGAAACAATGAGCAGTTCTTC. The chain couples TRBV4-1 to TRBJ2-1, with TRBD1 matching 9 bases. The V gene's germline CDR1 is MGHRA and CDR2 YSYEKL. With V trimmed by 5 bases and J by 5 bases, 7 bases remained unmatched. The CDR3 sequence is 15 residues long.

The CDR3: CASSPPGSSSPLHF. CDR3 bases: TGTGCCAGCAGCCCCCCTGGGAGCTCTTCACCCCTCCACTTT. The chain combines TRBV6-5 with TRBJ1-6; D is ambiguous. CDR3 length: 14 residues. Germline CDR1 is MNHEY and CDR2 is SVGAGI. Trimming shortened V by 6 bases and J by 9 bases, and 15 bases separated the two germline ends.

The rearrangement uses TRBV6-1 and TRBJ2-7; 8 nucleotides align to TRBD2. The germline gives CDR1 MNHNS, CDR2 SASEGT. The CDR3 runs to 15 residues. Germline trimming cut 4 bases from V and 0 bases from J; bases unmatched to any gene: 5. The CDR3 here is CASSASTSGSYEQYF. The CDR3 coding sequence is TGTGCCAGCAGTGCCTCAACTAGCGGCTCCTACGAGCAGTACTTC.

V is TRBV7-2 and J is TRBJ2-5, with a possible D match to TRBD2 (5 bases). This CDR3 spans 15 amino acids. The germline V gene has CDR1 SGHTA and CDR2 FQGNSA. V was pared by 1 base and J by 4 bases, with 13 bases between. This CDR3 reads CASSLVVGVSETQYF. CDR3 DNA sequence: TGTGCCAGCAGCTTAGTCGTGGGAGTCTCAGAGACCCAGTACTTC.

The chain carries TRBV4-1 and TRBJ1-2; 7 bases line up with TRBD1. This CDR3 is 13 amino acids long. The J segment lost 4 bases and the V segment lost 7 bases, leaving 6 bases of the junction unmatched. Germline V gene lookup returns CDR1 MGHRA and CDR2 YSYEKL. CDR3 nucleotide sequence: TGCGCCAGCAACCCAGGGGGGATCTATGGCTACACCTTC. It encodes CASNPGGIYGYTF.

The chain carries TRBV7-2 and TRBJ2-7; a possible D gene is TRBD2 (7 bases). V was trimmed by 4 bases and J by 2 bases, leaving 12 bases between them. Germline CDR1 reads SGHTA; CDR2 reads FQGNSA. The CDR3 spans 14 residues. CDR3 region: CASSSWGGPYEQYF. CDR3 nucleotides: TGTGCCAGCAGCTCATGGGGGGGCCCCTACGAGCAGTACTTC.

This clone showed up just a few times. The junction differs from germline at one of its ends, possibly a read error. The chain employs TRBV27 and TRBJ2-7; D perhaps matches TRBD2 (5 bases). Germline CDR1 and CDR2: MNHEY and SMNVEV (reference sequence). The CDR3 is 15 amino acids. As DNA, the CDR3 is TGTGCCAGCTGTTTCAAGGAGGAGACGGCATACGAGCAGTACTTC. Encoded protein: CASCFKEETAYEQYF.

In DNA, the CDR3 is TGTGCCAGCAGCCTGGAGGGGCCCAGCTCCTATAATTCACCCCTCCACTTT. Translating gives CASSLEGPSSYNSPLHF. This rearrangement joins TRBV5-4 to TRBJ1-6, with TRBD1 as a possible D gene (5 bases). V dropped 4 bases and J dropped 0 bases, with 14 bases sitting between them. From germline, CDR1 is SGHNT and CDR2 YYREEE (reference sequence). This CDR3 is built from 17 residues.

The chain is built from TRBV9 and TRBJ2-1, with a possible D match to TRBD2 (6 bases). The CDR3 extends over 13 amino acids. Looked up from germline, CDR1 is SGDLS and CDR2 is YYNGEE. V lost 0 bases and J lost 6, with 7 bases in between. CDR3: CASSVGGVNEQFF. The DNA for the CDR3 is TGTGCCAGCAGCGTAGGGGGGGTCAATGAGCAGTTCTTC.

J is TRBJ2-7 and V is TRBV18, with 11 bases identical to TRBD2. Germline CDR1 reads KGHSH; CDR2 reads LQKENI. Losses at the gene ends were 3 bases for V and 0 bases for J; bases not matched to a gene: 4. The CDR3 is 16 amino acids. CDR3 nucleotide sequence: TGTGCCAGCTCACCCCCGGGACTAGCGGACTCCTACGAGCAGTACTTC. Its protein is CASSPPGLADSYEQYF.

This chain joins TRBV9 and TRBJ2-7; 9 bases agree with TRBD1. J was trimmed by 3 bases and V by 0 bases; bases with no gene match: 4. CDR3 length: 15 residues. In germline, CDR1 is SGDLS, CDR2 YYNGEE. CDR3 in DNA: TGTGCCAGCAGCGTAGCTGGGACAGGGAACTACGAGCAGTACTTC. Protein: CASSVAGTGNYEQYF.